This T cell receptor (beta chain) originates from a study of metastatic and nonmetastatic thyroid tumors. Looking at the study overall: Blood and tumor or nodule tissue repertoires from malignant and benign thyroid patients were compared.

Each patient came to thyroid surgery without any prior treatment (of any kind). This clone has a count of ten or more. Its cognate antigen is unknown. It may be a read error: a sequence one base away is much more abundant. Findings of the study overall: Significantly higher TCR beta diversity was reportedly seen in malignant thyroid tumors than benign nodules, in blood and tumor.

Original data processing: Variation in CDR3 across clinicopathological groups served as the basis for constructing a distant-metastasis classifier in papillary thyroid cancer. TCRdb reprocessed the PCR reads using MiXCR. The V and J calls shown here were made by TCRdb, not taken from the authors' results. Of roughly 29,000 clones listed, under 25% are singletons. Trimming shortened V by 1 base and J by 7 bases, and 22 bases separated the two germline ends. This CDR3 region has 16 residues. CDR1 is DFQATT, CDR2 SNEGSKA, per germline (reference sequence). Specimen: blood. The clonotype was recovered from a female donor with papillary thyroid cancer or a benign thyroid nodule (not recorded which). Some clones in this sample may be carry-over from other donors' samples. The chain joins TRBV20-1 to TRBJ1-2; D unclear. CDR3: CSARVAFTMVRSGYTF. The CDR3 nucleotides are TGCAGTGCTAGAGTTGCGTTCACCATGGTGAGGAGTGGCTACACCTTC.